The TCR beta chain under discussion was sequenced for a study of regulatory T cells in long-lasting Graves disease. Looking at the study overall: Newly diagnosed Graves' patients had under 3 months of antithyroid drugs.

Arm-PCR of CDR3 regions and iRepertoire HTBI primers were used to build TCR beta libraries. Each CDR3 protein gets one entry after TCRdb re-called the multiplex PCR reads with MiXCR. In the table there are fewer than 500,000 distinct CDR3 sequences, about 17% of which are singletons. The time point is: newly diagnosed GD, antithyroid drugs for less than 3 months. After RNA was extracted from PBMCs, the TCR library was made from it. The CDR3 extends over 15 amino acids. J lost 4 bases, V lost 6 bases, and 9 bases had no gene match. Germline V gene sequence: CDR1 MNHEY, CDR2 SVGEGT. Separately, the same data were catalogued under a study of T cells in Graves' hyperthyroidism and ophthalmopathy. This second study notes: Ophthalmopathy stood apart from stable hyperthyroidism in a 13 V-J model. The model foresaw ophthalmopathy a median roughly 6.6 months prior to onset.

This receptor was taken from a man aged 35 to 55 with Graves disease. The sequences come from peripheral blood mononuclear cells (PBMCs), collected at new diagnosis, from a patient treated with antithyroid drugs. The J gene is TRBJ2-5, the V gene TRBV6-2 or TRBV6-3; the match to TRBD2 covers 9 bases. The CDR3 region is CASSPEGSGRETQYF. The CDR3 DNA follows: TGTGCCAGCAGCCCTGAGGGTAGCGGGAGAGAGACCCAGTACTTC.